This TCR beta chain was found in a study of spatial heterogeneity in lung cancer. The CDR3 is 13 amino acids. CDR1 SGHRS and CDR2 YFSETQ come from the germline V gene. V gave up 4 bases and J gave up 10 bases, with 17 bases separating them. This clonotype was counted at least ten times. Time point: sample taken at primary tumor resection. Whole RNA was taken from tumor, nontumor lung or frozen PBMC; it was then sequenced unsorted. One entry per CDR3 protein, called by TCRdb with MiXCR from the 5' RACE reads. The top ten clones hold around a tenth of a sample with 9,500 to 15,000 distinct CDR3 sequences, approximately 6.2% of them seen once.

Sample: normal lung tissue next to the tumor, taken at surgery. The clonotype was recovered from a male donor with early-stage non-small cell lung cancer. The rearrangement uses TRBV5-1 and TRBJ1-1; no firm D call. CDR3 loop: CASSQDNQDLAFF. CDR3 nucleotide sequence: TGCGCCAGCAGCCAAGACAACCAGGACCTAGCTTTCTTT.